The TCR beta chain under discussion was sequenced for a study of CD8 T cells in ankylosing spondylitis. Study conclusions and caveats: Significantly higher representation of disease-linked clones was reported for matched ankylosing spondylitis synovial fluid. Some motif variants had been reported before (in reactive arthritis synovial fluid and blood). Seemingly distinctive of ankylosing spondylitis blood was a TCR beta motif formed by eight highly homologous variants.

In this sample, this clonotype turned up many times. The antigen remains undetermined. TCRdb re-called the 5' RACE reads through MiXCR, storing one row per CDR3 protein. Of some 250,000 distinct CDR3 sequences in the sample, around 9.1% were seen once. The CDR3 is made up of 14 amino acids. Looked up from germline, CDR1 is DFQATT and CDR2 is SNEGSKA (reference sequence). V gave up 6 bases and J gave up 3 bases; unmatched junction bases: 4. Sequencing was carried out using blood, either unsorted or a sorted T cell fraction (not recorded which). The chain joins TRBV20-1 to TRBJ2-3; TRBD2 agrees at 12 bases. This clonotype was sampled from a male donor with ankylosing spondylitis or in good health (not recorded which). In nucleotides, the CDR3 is TGCAGTGCCCAGACTAGCGGGGGTACAGATACGCAGTATTTT. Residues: CSAQTSGGTDTQYF.